This passage covers 8 T cell receptor beta chains from one sample sequenced in a study of T cells after yellow fever vaccination. TCRdb analysed the 5' RACE reads with MiXCR anew, one entry per CDR3 protein. Counted here are more than 300,000 distinct CDR3 sequences, roughly 10% occurring once; the ten biggest clones make up 3.3%. The material sequenced was CD4+ T cells sorted from PBMCs, taken 45 days after the yellow fever booster vaccination. All receptors come from a man aged 18 to 30 who received the YFV17D yellow fever vaccine.

This clonotype has just a few counts. J is TRBJ2-5 and V is TRBV11-1, with a tentative D call TRBD1 (5 bases). CDR1 and CDR2 (germline): SGHAT, FQDESV (reference sequence). The CDR3 contains 14 residues. V lost 6 bases, J lost 2 bases, and 13 bases lay in between. In nucleotides, the CDR3 is TGTGCCAGCAGTCTTAGGGGTTTTCAAGAGACCCAGTACTTC. Its translation is CASSLRGFQETQYF. Full variable domain (rest looked up from reference TRBV11-1 and TRBJ2-5): EAEVAQSPRYKITEKSQAVAFWCDPISGHATLYWYRQILGQGPELLVQFQDESVVDDSQLPKDRFSAERLKGVDSTLKIQPAELGDSAMYLCASSLRGFQETQYFGPGTRLLVL.

This clonotype was counted between two and nine times. The rearrangement links TRBV30 to TRBJ2-7; 8 bases are shared with TRBD1. V was clipped by 3 bases and J by 5 bases; unmatched bases: 6. CDR1 and CDR2 from the germline V gene are GTSNPN and SVGIG (reference sequence). The CDR3 contains 13 residues. CDR3 DNA: TGTGCCTGGAGCCCCGACAGGGGCGACGAGCAGTACTTC. This codes for CAWSPDRGDEQYF.

This clonotype has just a few counts. The chain joins TRBV3-1 to TRBJ1-5, with a weak D call TRBD1 (5 bases). Germline CDR1 is LGHDT and CDR2 is YNNKEL (reference sequence). V shed 5 bases and J shed 9 bases, with 17 bases lying between them. This CDR3 region has 14 residues. The CDR3 DNA sequence: TGTGCCAGCAGCGGGGGGAGGGGCGAGCTGCCCCAGCATTTT. It codes for CASSGGRGELPQHF.

This clonotype was seen a handful of times. The chain is built from TRBV5-1 and TRBJ2-3, with D unclear. The CDR3 runs 14 residues. Germline CDR1 SGHRS, CDR2 YFSETQ. V was pared by 0 bases and J by 3 bases, with 8 bases between. The CDR3 loop reads CASSLGVRTDTQYF. In DNA, the CDR3 is TGCGCCAGCAGCTTGGGGGTCAGAACAGATACGCAGTATTTT. The whole variable domain, filled in from reference TRBV5-1 and TRBJ2-3, reads KAGVTQTPRYLIKTRGQQVTLSCSPISGHRSVSWYQQTPGQGLQFLFEYFSETQRNKGNFPGRFSGRQFSNSRSEMNVSTLELGDSALYLCASSLGVRTDTQYFGPGTRLTVL.

This clonotype was recorded a few times. The chain uses TRBV5-1 and TRBJ1-1, with D possibly matching TRBD1 (5 bases). The CDR3 totals 17 residues. V was trimmed by 0 bases and J by 5 bases, leaving 20 bases between them. The germline V gene encodes CDR1 SGHRS and CDR2 YFSETQ. Here the CDR3 reads CASSLALSGERSTEAFF. The DNA for the CDR3 is TGCGCCAGCAGCTTGGCCTTGTCGGGGGAGAGATCTACTGAAGCTTTCTTT.

This clonotype appeared a few times. This rearrangement joins TRBV7-2 to TRBJ1-3, with 8 bases identical to TRBD1. The germline CDR1 and CDR2 sequences are SGHTA and FQGNSA. V shed 1 base and J 4 bases; nucleotides not matched to a gene: 9. CDR3 size: 17 residues. CDR3 amino acids: CASSLEPQGARGNTIYF. The CDR3 DNA sequence: TGTGCCAGCAGCTTAGAACCTCAGGGGGCAAGAGGAAACACCATATATTTT.

The V call is TRBV18, the J call TRBJ2-5; TRBD1 aligns across 8 bases. Germline-derived CDR1 and CDR2 are KGHSH and LQKENI. The CDR3 has 15 amino acids. With 1 base clipped from V and 0 bases from J, the junction kept 1 base outside the gene matches. DNA for the CDR3: TGTGCCAGCTCACCACGGACAGGGCACCAAGAGACCCAGTACTTC. Encoded protein: CASSPRTGHQETQYF.

This clonotype was found a few times. This rearrangement joins TRBV4-1 to TRBJ1-4; TRBD1 aligns across 7 bases. The CDR3 is 15 residues long. Germline V CDR1 and CDR2: MGHRA, YSYEKL. V gave up 3 bases and J gave up 3 bases; unmatched junction bases: 4. The DNA of the CDR3 is TGCGCCAGCAGCCAGAGGGGGACAGCTAATGAAAAACTGTTTTTT. Translation gives CASSQRGTANEKLFF.